This T cell receptor beta chain was captured by sequencing in a study of vaccination effects on CD4 cells after COVID-19. Following culture for around 10 days, CD4+ T cells were isolated. Subjects were given two BNT162b2 or mRNA-1273 vaccine doses. CDR3 length: 14 amino acids. V lost 5 bases and J 5 bases, leaving 12 bases between the germline ends. Germline V gene data show CDR1 as SNHLY and CDR2 as FYNNEI. Some clones are missing from TCRdb's copy, which holds only in-frame ones; the method was immunoSEQ multiplex PCR. The sample has some 60,000 clones, about 78% seen once. Study-level findings and limits: After vaccination, at late timepoints, clones induced by infection and by vaccine contracted markedly.

Remarks on this clone: Its antigen remains unidentified.

The sequence came from a human donor who received a COVID-19 vaccine. The rearrangement uses TRBV2 and TRBJ1-4, with D perhaps matching TRBD1 (5 bases). The input for sequencing was CD4+ T cells from PBMCs cultured without peptide, taken after COVID-19 vaccination. Written as DNA, the CDR3 is TGTGCCAGCAGTCGGCGACAGCCGAATGAAAAACTGTTTTTT. It encodes CASSRRQPNEKLFF.